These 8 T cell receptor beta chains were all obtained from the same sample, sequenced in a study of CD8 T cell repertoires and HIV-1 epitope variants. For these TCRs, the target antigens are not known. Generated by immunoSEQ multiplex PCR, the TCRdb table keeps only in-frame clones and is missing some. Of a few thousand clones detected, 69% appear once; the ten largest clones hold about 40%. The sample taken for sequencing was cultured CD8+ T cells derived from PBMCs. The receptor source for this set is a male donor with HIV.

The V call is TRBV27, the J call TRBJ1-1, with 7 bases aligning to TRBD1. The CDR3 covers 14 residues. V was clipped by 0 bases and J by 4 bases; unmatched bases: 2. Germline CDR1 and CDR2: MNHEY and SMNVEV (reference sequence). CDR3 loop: CASSLSQGSTEAFF. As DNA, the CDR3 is TGTGCCAGCAGTTTATCACAGGGGAGCACTGAAGCTTTCTTT.

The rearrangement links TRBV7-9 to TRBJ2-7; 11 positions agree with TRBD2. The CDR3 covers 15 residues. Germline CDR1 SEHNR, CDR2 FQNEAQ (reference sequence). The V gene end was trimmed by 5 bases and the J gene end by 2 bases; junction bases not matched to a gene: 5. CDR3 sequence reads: CASSPTSGSPYEQYF. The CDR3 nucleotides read TGTGCCAGCAGCCCAACTAGCGGGAGTCCCTACGAGCAGTACTTC.

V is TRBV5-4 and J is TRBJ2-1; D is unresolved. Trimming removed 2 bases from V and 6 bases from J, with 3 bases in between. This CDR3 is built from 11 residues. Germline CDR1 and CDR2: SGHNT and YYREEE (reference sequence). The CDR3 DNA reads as TGTGCCAGCAGCTTCACCAATGAGCAGTTCTTC. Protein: CASSFTNEQFF.

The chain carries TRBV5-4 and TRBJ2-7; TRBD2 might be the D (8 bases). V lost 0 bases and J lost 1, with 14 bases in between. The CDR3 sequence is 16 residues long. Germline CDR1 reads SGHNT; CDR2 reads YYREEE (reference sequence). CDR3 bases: TGTGCCAGCAGCTTGGCAGGGGGGACTAGGTCCTACGAGCAGTACTTC. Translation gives CASSLAGGTRSYEQYF.

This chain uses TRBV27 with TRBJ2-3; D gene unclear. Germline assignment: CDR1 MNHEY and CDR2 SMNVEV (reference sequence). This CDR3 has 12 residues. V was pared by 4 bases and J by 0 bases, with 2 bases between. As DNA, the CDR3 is TGTGCCAGCAGTTGGAGCACAGATACGCAGTATTTT. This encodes CASSWSTDTQYF.

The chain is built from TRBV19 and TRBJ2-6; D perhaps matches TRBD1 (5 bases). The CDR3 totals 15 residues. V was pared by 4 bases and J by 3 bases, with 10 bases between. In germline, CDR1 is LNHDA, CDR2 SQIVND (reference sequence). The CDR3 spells CASSTGSRGANVLTF. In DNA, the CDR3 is TGTGCCAGTAGTACAGGGTCTCGTGGGGCCAACGTCCTGACTTTC.

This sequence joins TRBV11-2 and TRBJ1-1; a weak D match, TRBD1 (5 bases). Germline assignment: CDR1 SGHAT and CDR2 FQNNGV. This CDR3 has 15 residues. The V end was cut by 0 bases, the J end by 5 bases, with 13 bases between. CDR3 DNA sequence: TGTGCCAGCAGCTTAGATTGGCAGGGAAGGACTGAAGCTTTCTTT. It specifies CASSLDWQGRTEAFF.

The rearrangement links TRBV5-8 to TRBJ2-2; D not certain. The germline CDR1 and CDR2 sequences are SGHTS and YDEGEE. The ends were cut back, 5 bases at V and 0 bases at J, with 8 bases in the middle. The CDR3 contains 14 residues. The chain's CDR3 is CASRLLANTGELFF. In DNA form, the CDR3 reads TGTGCCAGCAGACTGCTAGCGAACACCGGGGAGCTGTTTTTT.